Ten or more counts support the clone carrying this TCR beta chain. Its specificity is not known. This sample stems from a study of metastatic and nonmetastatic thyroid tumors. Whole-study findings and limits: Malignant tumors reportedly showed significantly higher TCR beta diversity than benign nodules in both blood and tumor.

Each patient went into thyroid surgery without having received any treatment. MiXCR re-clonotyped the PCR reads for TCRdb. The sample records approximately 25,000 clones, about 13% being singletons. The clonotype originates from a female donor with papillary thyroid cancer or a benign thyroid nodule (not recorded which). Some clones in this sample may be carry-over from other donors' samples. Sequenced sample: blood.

The chain's CDR3 is CASSVGEDSPLHF. The DNA of the CDR3 is TGCGCCAGCAGTGTGGGGGAGGATTCACCCCTCCACTTT. The J gene is TRBJ1-6, the V gene TRBV10-2, with D possibly TRBD1 on 5 matching bases. The germline V gene encodes CDR1 WSHSY and CDR2 SAAADI. This CDR3 contains 13 residues. V lost 4 bases, J lost 8 bases, and 9 bases lay in between.